The source of this TCR beta chain is a study of Graves' ophthalmopathy and Graves' hyperthyroidism. Exclusion covered patients with other autoimmune diseases or uncontrolled infections (as well as pregnancy or lactation). Scientists amplified the TCR beta CDR3 regions from RNA transcripts. The first round was an RT-PCR with HTBI primers, and the second round was a multiplex PCR. MiXCR, applied by TCRdb to the multiplex PCR reads, yields one record per CDR3 protein. The table shows over 650,000 distinct CDR3 sequences, with 35% to 45% occurring only once. This clonotype was detected only a few times. Its specificity is unknown. Points from the study as a whole: Ophthalmopathy progression was predicted with 65% to 71% sensitivity and 72% to 75% specificity.

This receptor was obtained from an adult man with Graves' ophthalmopathy. The sample was peripheral blood.

CDR3 sequence: CASSYTTTGPYEQYF. The CDR3 region has the DNA TGTGCCAGCAGCTACACAACGACGGGTCCCTACGAGCAGTACTTC. The chain links TRBV11-3 to TRBJ2-7; D unclear. The CDR3 is made up of 15 amino acids. The V gene's germline CDR1 is SGHNT and CDR2 YENEEA. V was shortened by 4 bases and J by 2 bases, with 15 bases between the two germline ends.